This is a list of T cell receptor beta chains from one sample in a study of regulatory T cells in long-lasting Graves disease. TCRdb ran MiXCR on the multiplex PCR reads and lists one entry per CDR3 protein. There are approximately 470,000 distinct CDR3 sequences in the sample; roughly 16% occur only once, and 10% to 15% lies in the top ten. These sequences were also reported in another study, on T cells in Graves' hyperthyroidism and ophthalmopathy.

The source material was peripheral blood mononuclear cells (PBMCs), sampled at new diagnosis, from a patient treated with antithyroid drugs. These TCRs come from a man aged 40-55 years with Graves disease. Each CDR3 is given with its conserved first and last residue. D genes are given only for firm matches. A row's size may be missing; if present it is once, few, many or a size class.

CASSSLGTSGSDEQFF	TGTGCCAGCAGTTCCCTGGGGACTAGCGGGAGCGATGAGCAGTTCTTC	TRBJ2-1	-	TRBV6-2/TRBV6-3	TRBD2
CSANRDRGNHLGETQYF	TGCAGTGCCAACCGGGACAGGGGGAATCACTTGGGGGAGACCCAGTACTTC	TRBJ2-5	-	TRBV20-1	TRBD1
CASCKSGGGSNQPQHF	TGTGCCAGTTGTAAATCGGGGGGCGGAAGCAATCAGCCCCAGCATTTT	TRBJ1-5	few	TRBV19	-
CASSSQTSAYNEQFF	TGTGCCAGCAGCTCCCAGACTAGTGCCTACAATGAGCAGTTCTTC	TRBJ2-1	many	TRBV11-3	-
CASTADRGAYNEQFF	TGTGCCAGCACCGCGGACAGGGGTGCCTACAATGAGCAGTTCTTC	TRBJ2-1	-	TRBV12-3/TRBV12-4	TRBD1
CASSIGLAGEQYF	TGTGCCAGTAGTATTGGGCTAGCGGGAGAGCAGTACTTC	TRBJ2-7	-	TRBV19	TRBD2
CASSSTSGGGGNIQYF	TGTGCCAGCAGCTCAACCTCAGGGGGAGGAGGAAACATTCAGTACTTC	TRBJ2-4	many	TRBV3-1	-
CSVLTDTQYF	TGCAGCGTACTCACAGATACGCAGTATTTT	TRBJ2-3	few	TRBV29-1	-
CASSVGDSNVETQYF	TGTGCCAGCAGCGTGGGGGACTCTAACGTAGAGACCCAGTACTTC	TRBJ2-5	few	TRBV9	-
CASSIADYEQYF	TGTGCCAGCAGTATCGCAGACTACGAGCAGTACTTC	TRBJ2-7	many	TRBV6-2/TRBV6-3	-
CASKWPLSNQPQHF	TGTGCCAGTAAGTGGCCTCTTAGCAATCAGCCCCAGCATTTT	TRBJ1-5	-	TRBV19	-
CASSARLAENTGELFF	TGTGCCAGCAGCGCTCGACTAGCGGAAAACACCGGGGAGCTGTTTTTT	TRBJ2-2	few	TRBV7-9	TRBD2
CASSLTLETQYF	TGTGCCAGCAGCTTAACTTTGGAGACCCAGTACTTC	TRBJ2-5	few	TRBV12-3/TRBV12-4	-
CASSWDRGLNNEQFF	TGTGCCAGCAGCTGGGACAGGGGTCTTAACAATGAGCAGTTCTTC	TRBJ2-1	many	TRBV11-3	TRBD1
CASSATRNYGYTF	TGTGCCAGCAGTGCTACACGGAACTATGGCTACACCTTC	TRBJ1-2	many	TRBV12-3/TRBV12-4	-
CASSLGFKGYRMNTEAFF	TGCGCCAGCAGCTTGGGATTTAAGGGGTACAGGATGAACACTGAAGCTTTCTTT	TRBJ1-1	-	TRBV5-1	-
CASSPRTSGTNTGELFF	TGTGCCAGCAGCCCCCGGACTAGCGGAACGAACACCGGGGAGCTGTTTTTT	TRBJ2-2	many	TRBV5-6	TRBD2
CASSYIARTEAFF	TGTGCCAGCAGTTACATCGCTCGGACTGAAGCTTTCTTT	TRBJ1-1	many	TRBV6-5	-
CSASGSGSYNEQFF	TGCAGTGCTAGCGGGAGTGGCTCCTACAATGAGCAGTTCTTC	TRBJ2-1	many	TRBV20-1	-
CSARPLDRESNQPQHF	TGCAGTGCAAGACCCCTGGACAGGGAGAGCAATCAGCCCCAGCATTTT	TRBJ1-5	many	TRBV20-1	TRBD1
CASRAGGRNEQFF	TGTGCCAGCAGGGCAGGGGGACGCAATGAGCAGTTCTTC	TRBJ2-1	many	TRBV12-3/TRBV12-4	TRBD1
CASSPTSNSYNEQFF	TGTGCCAGCAGCCCGACTAGTAACTCCTACAATGAGCAGTTCTTC	TRBJ2-1	-	TRBV7-9	-
CASSFRVSVNEQFF	TGTGCCAGCAGTTTCCGAGTTAGCGTCAATGAGCAGTTCTTC	TRBJ2-1	many	TRBV12-3/TRBV12-4	-
CATSDDPGPDNSPLHF	TGTGCCACCAGTGACGACCCGGGACCGGATAATTCACCCCTCCACTTT	TRBJ1-6	many	TRBV24-1	-
CASSQFRSTDTQYF	TGTGCCAGCAGCCAATTCAGATCGACAGATACGCAGTATTTT	TRBJ2-3	-	TRBV14	-
CASSLGGSDTEAFF	TGTGCCAGCAGCTTGGGGGGGTCCGACACTGAAGCTTTCTTT	TRBJ1-1	many	TRBV28	-
CAWATDRGHSNQPQHF	TGTGCCTGGGCTACGGACAGGGGGCATAGCAATCAGCCCCAGCATTTT	TRBJ1-5	many	TRBV30	TRBD1
CASSSRASASYTF	TGTGCCAGCAGCTCTAGGGCAAGCGCGAGCTACACCTTC	TRBJ1-2	many	TRBV11-3	-
CASRLAGGWEQYF	TGTGCCAGCAGACTAGCGGGAGGCTGGGAGCAGTACTTC	TRBJ2-7	-	TRBV2	TRBD2
CASSMLGENTEAFF	TGTGCCAGTAGTATGCTAGGTGAGAACACTGAAGCTTTCTTT	TRBJ1-1	few	TRBV19	-
CASKETGGATNEKLFF	TGTGCCAGCAAGGAAACAGGGGGCGCAACTAATGAAAAACTGTTTTTT	TRBJ1-4	few	TRBV2	TRBD1